The 10 T cell receptor beta chains listed next were all sequenced from one sample in a study of tumor-infiltrating lymphocytes in glioblastoma multiforme. Three nested ARM-PCR rounds with V-beta and C-beta primers built TCRB libraries. TCRdb redid the calling of the multiplex PCR reads with MiXCR, one entry per CDR3 protein. The sample consists of approximately 13,000 distinct CDR3 sequences, approximately 70% of them appearing once. Input material: brain tumor tissue. The source is a male donor with glioblastoma.

The V call is TRBV20-1, the J call TRBJ2-7; 8 bases map to TRBD2. Germline V lookup: CDR1 DFQATT, CDR2 SNEGSKA (reference sequence). The CDR3 covers 15 residues. V shed 4 bases, J shed 3 bases, and the junction held 11 bases outside the gene matches. The CDR3 bases are TGCAGTGCTATACTTACAGCGGGAGTGGGCTACGAGCAGTACTTC. Translation: CSAILTAGVGYEQYF.

The chain combines TRBV5-6 with TRBJ2-3, with D maybe TRBD2 (6 bases). Trimming removed 0 bases at V and 11 bases at J, with 10 bases between. This CDR3 is 12 amino acids long. Germline V CDR1 and CDR2: SGHDT, YYEEEE. The CDR3 region has the DNA TGTGCCAGCAGCTTGGCCGCGGGGATGCAGTATTTT. Translation gives CASSLAAGMQYF.

By sample fraction, this clonotype is medium-sized (0.01 to 0.1%). The V gene is TRBV6-6, the J gene TRBJ2-7, with 10 bases that match TRBD1. CDR3 length equals 16 residues. The V gene's germline CDR1 is MNHNY and CDR2 SVGAGI (reference sequence). With V trimmed by 0 bases and J by 2 bases, 4 bases remained unmatched. The CDR3 DNA is TGTGCCAGCAGTTACTCGACGGGACAGGGGACCTACGAGCAGTACTTC. Translation gives CASSYSTGQGTYEQYF.

This clonotype has more than one count but fewer than ten. A much larger clone is a single base away; this may be a read error. Given the absence of the conserved phenylalanine or tryptophan at the CDR3 end, a read error is likely. The chain joins TRBV6-5 to TRBJ2-5; 8 nucleotides agree with TRBD2. The CDR3 runs to 14 residues. Unmatched junction bases numbered 3, after V lost 2 bases and J lost 4 bases. From germline, CDR1 is MNHEY and CDR2 SVGAGI. The CDR3 DNA reads TGTGCCAGCAGTTACAAGGCGGGAGGAGAGACCCAGTACGTC. This translates into CASSYKAGGETQYV.

This clonotype is labeled as medium-sized. The chain has TRBV10-3 and TRBJ2-7, with 8 bases matching TRBD1. This CDR3 is built from 14 residues. Germline lookup yields CDR1 ENHRY and CDR2 SYGVKD. The V and J ends lost 0 bases and 3 bases, in that order; junction bases with no gene match: 1. CDR3 sequence reads: CAISESGQGYEQYF. The CDR3, as DNA: TGTGCCATCAGTGAGTCAGGACAGGGCTACGAGCAGTACTTC.

This chain joins TRBV6-1 and TRBJ2-5; TRBD2 agrees at 11 bases. CDR3 length: 15 residues. V dropped 6 bases and J dropped 5; count of bases not matched to a gene: 8. CDR1 MNHNS and CDR2 SASEGT come from the germline V gene. CDR3 sequence reads: CASSRTSGLKETQYF. The CDR3 region has the DNA TGTGCCAGCAGCCGGACTAGCGGGCTAAAGGAGACCCAGTACTTC.

The rearrangement links TRBV11-2 to TRBJ2-7, with D possibly TRBD2 on 5 matching bases. The germline V gene has CDR1 SGHAT and CDR2 FQNNGV. Trimming stripped 3 bases from V and 11 bases from J, with 23 bases between. The CDR3 is 15 amino acids. CDR3 DNA sequence: TGTGCCAGCAGCTTCTCTAGCCTAGTACTATACGAAGAGTACTTC. This encodes CASSFSSLVLYEEYF.

Points on this clonotype: The conserved closing phenylalanine or tryptophan is absent in this CDR3, likely reflecting a read error. The DNA for the CDR3 is TGCAGTGCTAGAGATGAAATAAAACTGTTTGTT. As protein: CSARDEIKLFV. J is TRBJ1-4 and V is TRBV20-1; D not resolved. The CDR3 length is 11 residues. V shed 0 bases and J shed 10 bases, with 6 bases lying between them. Germline V lookup: CDR1 DFQATT, CDR2 SNEGSKA (reference sequence).

Concerning this clonotype itself: The junction and the germline gene differ at one end; a read error may be behind it. The chain combines TRBV28 with TRBJ2-3; D is undetermined. The CDR3 sequence is 13 residues long. CDR1 is MDHEN, CDR2 SYDVKM, per germline. The CDR3 sequence is CTSSLSVIDTQYF. CDR3 DNA: TGTACCAGCAGTTTATCGGTTATTGATACGCAGTATTTT.

As concerns this clonotype: Compared with germline, one end of the junction differs, possibly owing to a read error. The gene calls are TRBV4-1 and TRBJ2-1; 7 bases align to TRBD2. CDR3 length: 17 amino acids. Germline loops: CDR1 MGHRA, CDR2 YSYEKL. CDR3 sequence (DNA): TGCGCCAGCAGCCGAGATTTCGGCGGGAGTGCCTACAATGAGCAATTCTTC. It yields the protein CASSRDFGGSAYNEQFF.